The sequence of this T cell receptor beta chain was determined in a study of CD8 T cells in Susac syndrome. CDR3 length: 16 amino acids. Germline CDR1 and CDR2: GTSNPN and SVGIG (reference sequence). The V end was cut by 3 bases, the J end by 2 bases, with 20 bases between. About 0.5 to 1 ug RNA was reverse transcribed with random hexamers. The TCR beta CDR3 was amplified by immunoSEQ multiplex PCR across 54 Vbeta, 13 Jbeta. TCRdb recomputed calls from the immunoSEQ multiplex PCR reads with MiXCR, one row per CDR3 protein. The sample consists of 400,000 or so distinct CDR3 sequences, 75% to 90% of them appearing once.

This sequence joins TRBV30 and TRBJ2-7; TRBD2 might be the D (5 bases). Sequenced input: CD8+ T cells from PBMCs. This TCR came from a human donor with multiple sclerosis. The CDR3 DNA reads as TGTGCCTGGAGCATCGTGGGATCTTTAGCGACCTACGAGCAGTACTTC. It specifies CAWSIVGSLATYEQYF.